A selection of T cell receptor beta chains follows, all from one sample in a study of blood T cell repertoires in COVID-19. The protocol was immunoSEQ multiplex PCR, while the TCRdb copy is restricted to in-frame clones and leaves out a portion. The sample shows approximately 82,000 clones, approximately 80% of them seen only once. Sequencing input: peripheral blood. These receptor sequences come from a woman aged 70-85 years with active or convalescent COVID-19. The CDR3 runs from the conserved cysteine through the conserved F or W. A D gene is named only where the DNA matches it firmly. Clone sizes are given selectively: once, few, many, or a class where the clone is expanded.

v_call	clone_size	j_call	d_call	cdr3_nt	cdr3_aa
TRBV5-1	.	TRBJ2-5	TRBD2	TGCGCCAGCAGTATTGGTAGCGGGGGACCTCAAGAGACCCAGTACTTC	CASSIGSGGPQETQYF
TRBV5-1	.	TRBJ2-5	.	TGCGCCAGCAGCTTAGGGACAAAAGAGACCCAGTACTTC	CASSLGTKETQYF
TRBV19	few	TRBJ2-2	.	TGTGCCGGGACGGGGGACACCGGGGAGCTGTTTTTT	CAGTGDTGELFF
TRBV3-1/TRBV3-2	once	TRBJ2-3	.	TGTGCCAGCAGCCAGGTCCCCTCCAGGGTGCCTAGCACAGATACGCAGTATTTT	CASSQVPSRVPSTDTQYF
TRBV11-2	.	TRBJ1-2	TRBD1	TGTGCCAGCAGCTCAGGGACAGGGACGGTTGGTTATGGCTACACCTTC	CASSSGTGTVGYGYTF
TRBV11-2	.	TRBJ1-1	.	TGTGCCAGCAGCTCTTTGGGGACATCCGAAAGGAGGACTGAAGCTTTCTTT	CASSSLGTSERRTEAFF
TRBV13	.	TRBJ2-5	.	TGTGCCAGCAGCGCCTATACAGGAGTGATCGAGACCCAGTACTTC	CASSAYTGVIETQYF
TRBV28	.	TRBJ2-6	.	TGTGCCAGCAGTTCGACCTTCAGGGTCGGGGCCAACGTCCTGACTTTC	CASSSTFRVGANVLTF
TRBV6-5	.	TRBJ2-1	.	TGTGCCAGCAGCGAGGAGGGTGGGAATGAGCAGTTCTTC	CASSEEGGNEQFF
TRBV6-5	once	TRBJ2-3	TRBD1	TGTGCCAGCAGTACACAGGGGGGCCGCGCAGATACGCAGTATTTT	CASSTQGGRADTQYF
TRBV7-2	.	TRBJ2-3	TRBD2	TGTGCCAGCAGCTTAGTACCTATGAGCGCGGGGGGGCCCGGTACGCAGTATTTT	CASSLVPMSAGGPGTQYF
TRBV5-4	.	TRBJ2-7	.	TGTGCCAGCAGCTTCGGTTACGAGCAGTACTTC	CASSFGYEQYF
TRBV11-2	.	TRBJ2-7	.	TGTGCCAGCAGCTTGACAGATTCGTACGAGCAGTACTTC	CASSLTDSYEQYF
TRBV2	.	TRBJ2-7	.	TGTGCCAGCAGTGTTGGACAGAACTACGAGCAGTACTTC	CASSVGQNYEQYF
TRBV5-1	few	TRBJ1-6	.	TGCGCCAGCAGCGGGGGGAGCTTTTCACCCCTCCACTTT	CASSGGSFSPLHF
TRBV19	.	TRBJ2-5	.	TGTGCCAGTAGTACTAAAGAGACCCAGTACTTC	CASSTKETQYF
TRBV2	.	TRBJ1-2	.	TGTGCCAGCAATACAGGGTCGACTAACTATGGCTACACCTTC	CASNTGSTNYGYTF
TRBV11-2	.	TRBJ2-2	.	TGTGCCAGCAGCTTAGTAGAAGTGCCCGGGGAGCTGTTTTTT	CASSLVEVPGELFF
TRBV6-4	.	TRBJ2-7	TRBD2	TGTGCCAGCAGTGATGCGGGGGGGGTATACGAGCAGTACTTC	CASSDAGGVYEQYF
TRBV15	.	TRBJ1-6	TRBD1	TGTGCCACCAGCAGAGAAGGTCGGGCAGGGGGCGCCTCCTATAATTCACCCCTCCACTTT	CATSREGRAGGASYNSPLHF
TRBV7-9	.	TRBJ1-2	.	TGTGCCAGCAGCTCACCGGGTGTGGGCTATGGCTACACCTTC	CASSSPGVGYGYTF
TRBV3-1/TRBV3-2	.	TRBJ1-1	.	TGTGCCAGCACCCCACAGAGTTCGAACACTGAAGCTTTCTTT	CASTPQSSNTEAFF
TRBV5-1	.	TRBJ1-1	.	TGCGCCAGCAGCTTTGGACCACAGGGATTGAACACTGAAGCTTTCTTT	CASSFGPQGLNTEAFF
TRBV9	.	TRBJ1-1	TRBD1	TGTGCCAGCAGCGTAGCTTCACAGGGGGCTTACACTGAAGCTTTCTTT	CASSVASQGAYTEAFF